The 31 T cell receptor beta chains listed next were all sequenced from one sample in a study of shared clonotypes between healthy human individuals (dated by TCRdb to 2019 to 2021). CD8 naive samples were CD45RO-negative cells positively selected for CCR7, giving a CD45RA+CCR7+ population that excluded TemRA cells. The library was produced with the immunoSEQ multiplex PCR assay. The clones in this table, taken by TCRdb from immuneACCESS, are in-frame only. Not every clone is retained; where verified, under half of the shortfall comes from an unresolved V gene, and the cause of the rest is unknown. This sample lists hundreds of thousands of clones; roughly 96% were detected once. Of the sample, 0.095% to 0.14% falls within the top ten clones. The sequenced sample consisted of naive CD8+ T cells sorted from blood. The sample's cell subset or site, from its label and the paper: CD45RA+CCR7+. These receptors were collected from a woman aged 30 to 39 in good health.

V is TRBV5-4 and J is TRBJ2-7, with 8 bases matching TRBD2. The CDR3 extends over 16 amino acids. Germline-derived CDR1 and CDR2 are SGHNT and YYREEE (reference sequence). V shed 0 bases, J shed 6 bases, and the junction held 11 bases outside the gene matches. CDR3 in DNA: TGTGCCAGCAGCTTGGTATCAAGCGGGGGATGGCGCGAGCAGTACTTC. It translates to CASSLVSSGGWREQYF.

This chain connects TRBV5-5 to TRBJ2-7; the D call may be TRBD1 or TRBD2 (5 bases each). Per the germline V gene, CDR1 is SGHKS and CDR2 is YYEKEE (reference sequence). CDR3 length: 17 residues. The V gene lost 0 bases and the J gene lost 6 bases, with 22 bases spanning the gap. CDR3 DNA: TGTGCCAGCAGCTTGGACAATTCTAGGGCCGGGGCTGGCGAGCAGTACTTC. This sequence encodes CASSLDNSRAGAGEQYF.

The rearrangement links TRBV4-1 to TRBJ2-1; no definite D call. The CDR3 sequence is 13 residues long. V lost 0 bases and J lost 11, with 11 bases in between. The V gene's germline CDR1 is MGHRA and CDR2 YSYEKL. CDR3 bases: TGCGCCAGCAGCCAAGATCAGGCAGTGCAGCAGTTCTTC. This sequence encodes CASSQDQAVQQFF.

This chain links TRBV14 with TRBJ2-2, with TRBD2 matching 8 bases. CDR1 SGHDN and CDR2 FVKESK come from the germline V gene. The CDR3 spans 16 residues. V lost 1 base and J lost 6; bases outside the gene matches: 7. CDR3 bases: TGTGCCAGCAGCCAAGCTGTCGGGAGGGCCTCCGGGGAGCTGTTTTTT. Translated: CASSQAVGRASGELFF.

The genes are TRBV7-9 and TRBJ2-1; 8 positions match TRBD2. The germline V gene has CDR1 SEHNR and CDR2 FQNEAQ (reference sequence). V shed 4 bases, J shed 1 base, and the junction held 3 bases outside the gene matches. This CDR3 region has 15 residues. As DNA, the CDR3 is TGTGCCAGCAGCTCAAGCGGGGGATCCTACAATGAGCAGTTCTTC. This translates into CASSSSGGSYNEQFF.

The chain carries TRBV10-2 and TRBJ2-5; D perhaps matches TRBD2 (5 bases). Germline values: CDR1 WSHSY, CDR2 SAAADI. V lost 2 bases and J 1 base, leaving 8 bases between the germline ends. CDR3 length: 14 residues. Here the CDR3 DNA reads TGCGCCAGCAGTGAGCAGGCGGGCCAAGAGACCCAGTACTTC. Translating gives CASSEQAGQETQYF.

Comment on this clone: Different DNA sequences within this sample yield the same CDR3. This chain joins TRBV27 and TRBJ2-3; D could derive from TRBD1 or TRBD2 (5 bases each). From germline, CDR1 is MNHEY and CDR2 SMNVEV (reference sequence). The length of the CDR3 is 13 residues. The V end was cut by 2 bases, the J end by 3 bases, with 6 bases between. The CDR3 DNA sequence: TGTGCCAGCAGTTTAGGGGGAACAGATACGCAGTATTTT. Protein: CASSLGGTDTQYF.

J is TRBJ1-2 and V is TRBV20-1, with D uncertain. Germline V gives CDR1 DFQATT, CDR2 SNEGSKA (reference sequence). The length of the CDR3 is 9 residues. Here the CDR3 DNA reads TGCGGCGCTCTCTATGGCTACACCTTC. As protein: CGALYGYTF.

This sequence joins TRBV30 and TRBJ2-5, with a possible D match to TRBD1 (6 bases). Germline V lookup: CDR1 GTSNPN, CDR2 SVGIG (reference sequence). V was pared by 5 bases and J by 11 bases, with 24 bases between. The CDR3 has 14 amino acids. The CDR3 is CAWGIEAGRGEQYF. The CDR3 DNA follows: TGTGCCTGGGGCATCGAGGCAGGCAGGGGAGAGCAGTACTTC.

This rearrangement joins TRBV29-1 to TRBJ2-1, with 8 bases lining up with TRBD2. V dropped 6 bases and J dropped 7; count of bases not matched to a gene: 20. The CDR3 length is 17 residues. Germline V lookup: CDR1 SQVTM, CDR2 ANQGSEA. The CDR3 loop is CSVKELAGQPPRNEQFF. CDR3 nucleotides: TGCAGCGTAAAGGAGTTAGCGGGACAACCCCCGCGAAATGAGCAGTTCTTC.

The gene calls are TRBV27 and TRBJ2-7; 8 positions match TRBD2. Germline lookup yields CDR1 MNHEY and CDR2 SMNVEV (reference sequence). The junction had 11 bases not matched to a gene; V was cut back by 6 bases and J by 7 bases. The CDR3 runs 14 residues. CDR3: CASRSGTSGWEQYF. The CDR3 region has the DNA TGTGCCAGCAGATCCGGGACTAGTGGGTGGGAGCAGTACTTC.

The genes are TRBV4-1 and TRBJ2-5; D gene uncertain. Per the germline V gene, CDR1 is MGHRA and CDR2 is YSYEKL. V was pared by 0 bases and J by 5 bases, with 16 bases between. This CDR3 comprises 16 residues. CDR3: CASSQDPPIVKETQYF. Here the CDR3 DNA reads TGCGCCAGCAGCCAAGATCCCCCGATAGTTAAGGAGACCCAGTACTTC.

The rearrangement links TRBV28 to TRBJ1-6; TRBD1 is a possible D gene (5 bases). CDR1 MDHEN and CDR2 SYDVKM come from the germline V gene. The CDR3 has 13 residues. Trimming stripped 6 bases from V and 9 bases from J, with 12 bases between. This CDR3 reads CASSPGGGSPLHF. Written as DNA, the CDR3 is TGTGCCAGCAGCCCCGGGGGGGGTTCACCCCTCCACTTT.

This rearrangement joins TRBV9 to TRBJ2-2, with D uncertain. The CDR3 is 14 amino acids. Trimming pared 2 bases from V and 5 bases from J, leaving 10 bases between. Germline-derived CDR1 and CDR2 are SGDLS and YYNGEE. The CDR3 sequence: CASSVPSGTGELFF. The CDR3 region has the DNA TGTGCCAGCAGCGTGCCGAGTGGTACCGGGGAGCTGTTTTTT.

The chain employs TRBV7-6 and TRBJ1-4, with 7 bases lining up with TRBD1. The CDR3 loop spans 16 amino acids. V lost 5 bases, J lost 2 bases, and 8 bases stayed unmatched. CDR1 and CDR2 (germline): SGHVS, FNYEAQ. The CDR3 region has the DNA TGTGCCAGCAGCGCCAGCGGGACAGCCACTAATGAAAAACTGTTTTTT. Its translation is CASSASGTATNEKLFF.

The gene calls are TRBV10-3 and TRBJ2-7; 12 nucleotides align to TRBD1. The CDR3 totals 21 residues. V lost 0 bases, J lost 1 base, and 16 bases stayed unmatched. In germline, CDR1 is ENHRY, CDR2 SYGVKD. CDR3 in DNA: TGTGCCATCAGTGAGTCGGCCACTGGGGACGGGACAGGGGGCGAATCCTACGAGCAGTACTTC. This codes for CAISESATGDGTGGESYEQYF.

The V gene is TRBV13, the J gene TRBJ2-1, with D uncertain. Germline assignment: CDR1 PRHDT and CDR2 FYEKMQ (reference sequence). CDR3 length: 15 residues. V shed 5 bases and J shed 2 bases, with 13 bases lying between them. DNA of the CDR3: TGTGCCAGCAGCCTCCCTCGAAGTCCCTACAATGAGCAGTTCTTC. Translated, it gives CASSLPRSPYNEQFF.

CDR3: CAWGKGSSNQPQHF. The CDR3 DNA reads as TGTGCCTGGGGGAAAGGATCTAGCAATCAGCCCCAGCATTTT. The V call is TRBV30, the J call TRBJ1-5; D is ambiguous. The CDR3 totals 14 residues. Between the trimmed V and J ends, which lost 5 bases and 0 bases, there was a span of 11 bases. Germline V lookup: CDR1 GTSNPN, CDR2 SVGIG (reference sequence).

The rearrangement uses TRBV7-2 and TRBJ2-7, with 8 bases lining up with TRBD2. The germline CDR1 and CDR2 sequences are SGHTA and FQGNSA. The CDR3 length is 13 residues. Trimming removed 7 bases from V and 2 bases from J; junction bases left unmatched: 4. The CDR3 DNA reads as TGTGCCAGCACGGGAGGGACTACCTACGAGCAGTACTTC. Encoded protein: CASTGGTTYEQYF.

Written as DNA, the CDR3 is TGTGCCAGCAGTTGGAAACACTCGCCCACCACTGAAGCTTTCTTT. Translated: CASSWKHSPTTEAFF. The J gene is TRBJ1-1, the V gene TRBV27; unclear D gene. The CDR3 runs to 15 residues. The V end was cut by 4 bases, the J end by 4 bases, with 16 bases between. Germline V gene data show CDR1 as MNHEY and CDR2 as SMNVEV (reference sequence).

The chain couples TRBV14 to TRBJ2-5; no definite D call. Trimming removed 0 bases from V and 1 base from J, with 12 bases in between. The CDR3 is made up of 16 amino acids. The germline V gene encodes CDR1 SGHDN and CDR2 FVKESK. CDR3 region: CASSQDLITSQETQYF. The CDR3 bases are TGTGCCAGCAGCCAAGATCTGATTACAAGCCAAGAGACCCAGTACTTC.

This chain joins TRBV27 and TRBJ2-7; 11 bases agree with TRBD2. The CDR3 loop spans 14 amino acids. Germline CDR1 is MNHEY and CDR2 is SMNVEV (reference sequence). V gave up 10 bases and J gave up 2 bases; unmatched junction bases: 7. The DNA of the CDR3 is TGTGCCACCAAACTAGCGGGAGAAACCTACGAGCAGTACTTC. Translating it yields CATKLAGETYEQYF.

The chain is built from TRBV28 and TRBJ2-5, with a tentative D call TRBD2 (5 bases). Trimming stripped 6 bases from V and 5 bases from J, with 19 bases between. Germline lookup yields CDR1 MDHEN and CDR2 SYDVKM. The CDR3 is 15 amino acids. The CDR3 sequence is CASRIRPGTSETQYF. The CDR3 DNA reads as TGTGCCAGCAGGATTAGACCGGGAACTTCGGAGACCCAGTACTTC.

V gene TRBV19 combines with J gene TRBJ1-1; 8 bases are a match to TRBD1. Trimming removed 10 bases from V and 1 base from J; junction bases left unmatched: 2. CDR3 size: 12 residues. Germline CDR1 reads LNHDA; CDR2 reads SQIVND (reference sequence). CDR3 bases: TGTGCCACCGGACAGGGGAACACTGAAGCTTTCTTT. Its protein product is CATGQGNTEAFF.

The chain has TRBV2 and TRBJ1-5; TRBD1 matches 8 bases. CDR1 and CDR2 (germline): SNHLY, FYNNEI. The CDR3 has 12 residues. The V segment lost 11 bases and the J segment 6 bases; nucleotides outside the gene matches: 6. DNA of the CDR3: TGTGCCGAAGGACAGGGTGGTCAGCCCCAGCATTTT. As protein: CAEGQGGQPQHF.

The chain links TRBV6-4 to TRBJ2-7; possibly TRBD1 for D (5 bases). CDR1 MRHNA and CDR2 SNTAGT come from the germline V gene. The CDR3 loop spans 15 amino acids. The V end was cut by 5 bases, the J end by 2 bases, with 16 bases between. The CDR3 protein is CASSTQGVETYEQYF. The CDR3 nucleotides are TGTGCCAGCAGTACGCAGGGCGTTGAGACCTACGAGCAGTACTTC.

This clone was seen a few times. J is TRBJ1-2 and V is TRBV4-1; D ambiguous. Germline values: CDR1 MGHRA, CDR2 YSYEKL. This CDR3 spans 11 amino acids. The V end was cut by 1 base, the J end by 8 bases, with 5 bases between. The CDR3, as DNA: TGCGCCAGCAGCCAAGGGAGCGGCTACACCTTC. It translates to CASSQGSGYTF.

This clone has just one count. The rearrangement joins TRBV28 to TRBJ2-1; no clear D. Trimming took 2 bases from V and 10 from J, leaving 15 bases between them. CDR3 length: 14 residues. Germline loops: CDR1 MDHEN, CDR2 SYDVKM. The CDR3 DNA reads TGTGCCAGCAGTTTAAATTCACGACTTACCGAGCAGTTCTTC. The encoded protein is CASSLNSRLTEQFF.

This chain uses TRBV19 with TRBJ2-1; D uncertain. The V gene's germline CDR1 is LNHDA and CDR2 SQIVND (reference sequence). The length of the CDR3 is 14 residues. With 3 bases removed from V and 7 bases from J, the gap between germline ends came to 13 bases. CDR3 coding DNA: TGTGCCAGTAGTATCATGTCGGTCGGAAATGAGCAGTTCTTC. As protein: CASSIMSVGNEQFF.

This sequence joins TRBV2 and TRBJ2-7; possible D gene TRBD2, 5 bases. This CDR3 has 14 residues. Germline V gene lookup returns CDR1 SNHLY and CDR2 FYNNEI. The V and J ends lost 5 bases and 0 bases respectively, with 11 bases between them. The chain's CDR3 is CASSRTETSYEQYF. The CDR3 DNA sequence: TGTGCCAGCAGTCGGACTGAAACCTCCTACGAGCAGTACTTC.

The V gene is TRBV2, the J gene TRBJ1-3; a possible D gene is TRBD1 (5 bases). The CDR3 is 15 residues long. V dropped 6 bases and J dropped 1 base, with 13 bases sitting between them. Germline lookup yields CDR1 SNHLY and CDR2 FYNNEI. In DNA form, the CDR3 reads TGTGCCAGCAGCGCGGGACGGACTTCTGGAAACACCATATATTTT. Protein: CASSAGRTSGNTIYF.